This TCR beta chain was identified during a study of control samples from healthy donors and cancer patients. The CDR3 is 12 residues long. Trimming shortened V by 5 bases and J by 8 bases, and 12 bases separated the two germline ends. Only in-frame clones appear in the TCRdb table, and some are missing; sequencing was by immunoSEQ multiplex PCR. This sample carries roughly 90,000 clones, over 85% of them seen once, and the ten largest clones take around 1.5%. This chain links TRBV12-3 or TRBV12-4 with TRBJ1-2; tentative D call: TRBD1 (5 bases). Sequenced: blood. The receptor comes from a woman aged 25-40 years in good health. CDR3 residues: CASSPGPWGYTF. In DNA form, the CDR3 reads TGTGCCAGCAGTCCAGGGCCCTGGGGCTACACCTTC.